This record covers a single T cell receptor (beta chain). What it binds is not known. Germline CDR1 and CDR2: MNHNS and SASEGT. The CDR3 runs to 15 residues. The record originates from a study of T cells expressing NK-cell markers. The study's findings and limits: Where a handful of donors were concerned, these clonotypes also led the CD3+CD56-NKG2C+ fraction. Dominant NKG2C+ clonotypes in about 6 donors made up roughly 1.0-7.0% of CD8+ T cells.

TCRdb processed the 5' RACE reads again and assigns one entry to each CDR3 protein, with no DNA. Its listing shows tens of thousands of distinct CDR3 sequences. The sequencing input was blood T cells: a sorted CD56 or NKG2C T cell subset, CD4+ or CD8+ T cells, or bulk PBMC T cells (not recorded which). The sequence came from a man aged 18-69 years in good health. The rearrangement uses TRBV6-1 and TRBJ2-7; TCRdb proposes TRBD1, but this gene call is untestable without DNA. The CDR3 protein is CASSEVRDGSYEQYF.